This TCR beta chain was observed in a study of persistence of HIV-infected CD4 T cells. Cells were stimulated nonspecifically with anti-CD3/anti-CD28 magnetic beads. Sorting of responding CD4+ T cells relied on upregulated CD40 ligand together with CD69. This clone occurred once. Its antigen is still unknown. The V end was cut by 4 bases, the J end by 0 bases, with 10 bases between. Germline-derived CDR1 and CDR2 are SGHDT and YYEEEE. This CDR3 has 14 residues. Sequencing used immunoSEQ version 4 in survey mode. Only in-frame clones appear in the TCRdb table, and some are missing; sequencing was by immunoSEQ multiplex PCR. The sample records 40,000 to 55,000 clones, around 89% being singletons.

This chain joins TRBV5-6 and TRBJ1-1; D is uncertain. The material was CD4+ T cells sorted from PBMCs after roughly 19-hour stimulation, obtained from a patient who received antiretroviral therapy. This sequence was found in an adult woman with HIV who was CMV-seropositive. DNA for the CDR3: TGTGCCAGCAGCGTACGGGCCTTGAACACTGAAGCTTTCTTT. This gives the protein CASSVRALNTEAFF.